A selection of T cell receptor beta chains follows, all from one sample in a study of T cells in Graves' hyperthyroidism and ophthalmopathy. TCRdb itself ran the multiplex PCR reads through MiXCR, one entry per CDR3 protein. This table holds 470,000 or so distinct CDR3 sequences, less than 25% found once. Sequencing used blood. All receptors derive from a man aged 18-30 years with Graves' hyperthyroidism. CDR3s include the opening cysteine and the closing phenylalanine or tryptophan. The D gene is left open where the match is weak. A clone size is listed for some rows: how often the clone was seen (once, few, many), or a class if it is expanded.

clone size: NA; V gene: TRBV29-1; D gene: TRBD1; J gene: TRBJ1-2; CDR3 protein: CSVEGRDRSIYTF; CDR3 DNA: TGCAGCGTTGAAGGTCGGGACAGGTCCATCTACACCTTC
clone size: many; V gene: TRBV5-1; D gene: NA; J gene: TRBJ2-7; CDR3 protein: CASSEGPSGAYEQYF; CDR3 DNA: TGCGCCAGCAGCGAGGGGCCGTCGGGGGCGTACGAGCAGTACTTC
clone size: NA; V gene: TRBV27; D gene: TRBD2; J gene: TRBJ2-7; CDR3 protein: CASSFLGGDSYEQYF; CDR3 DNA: TGTGCCAGCAGTTTTCTGGGGGGGGACTCCTACGAGCAGTACTTC
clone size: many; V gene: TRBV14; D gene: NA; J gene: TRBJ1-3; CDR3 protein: CASSQDPGLLSGNTIYF; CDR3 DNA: TGTGCCAGCAGCCAGGACCCGGGACTCCTCTCTGGAAACACCATATATTTT
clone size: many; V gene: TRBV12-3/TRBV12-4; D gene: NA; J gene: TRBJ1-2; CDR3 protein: CASSLGVSNGYTF; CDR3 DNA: TGTGCCAGCAGCCTAGGGGTTTCTAATGGCTACACCTTC
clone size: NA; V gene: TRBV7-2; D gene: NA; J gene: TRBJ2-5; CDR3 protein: CASSLVRVGEETQYF; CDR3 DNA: TGTGCCAGCAGCTTAGTCCGGGTCGGGGAGGAGACCCAGTACTTC
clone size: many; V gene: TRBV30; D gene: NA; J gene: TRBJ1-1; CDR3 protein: CAWSSLRTEAFF; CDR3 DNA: TGTGCCTGGAGTAGTCTCAGAACTGAAGCTTTCTTT
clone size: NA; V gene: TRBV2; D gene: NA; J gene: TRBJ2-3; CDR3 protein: CASGDWDTQYF; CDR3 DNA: TGTGCCAGCGGAGACTGGGATACGCAGTATTTT
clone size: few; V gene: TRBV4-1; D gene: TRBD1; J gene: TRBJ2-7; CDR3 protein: CASSLGTGKGEQYF; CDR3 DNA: TGCGCCAGCAGCCTCGGGACAGGGAAAGGGGAGCAGTACTTC
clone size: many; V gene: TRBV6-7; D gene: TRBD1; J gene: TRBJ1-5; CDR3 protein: CASSTPRDSGNQPQHF; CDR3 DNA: TGTGCCAGCAGTACCCCTCGGGACAGCGGCAATCAGCCCCAGCATTTT
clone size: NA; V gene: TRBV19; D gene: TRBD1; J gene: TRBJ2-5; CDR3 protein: CASSPQTGKETQYF; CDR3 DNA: TGTGCCAGTAGTCCCCAGACAGGGAAAGAGACCCAGTACTTC
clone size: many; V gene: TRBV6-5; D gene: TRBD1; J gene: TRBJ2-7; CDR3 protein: CASIAGGPYEQYF; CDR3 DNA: TGTGCCAGCATCGCAGGGGGACCTTACGAGCAGTACTTC
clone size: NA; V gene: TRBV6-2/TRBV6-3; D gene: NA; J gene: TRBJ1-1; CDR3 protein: CASSARRGAAEAFF; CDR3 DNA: TGTGCCAGCAGCGCCCGACGGGGTGCGGCTGAAGCTTTCTTT
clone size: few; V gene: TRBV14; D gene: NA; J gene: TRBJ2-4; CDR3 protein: CASSQDTGRDIQYF; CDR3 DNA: TGTGCCAGCAGCCAAGATACAGGGCGGGACATTCAGTACTTC
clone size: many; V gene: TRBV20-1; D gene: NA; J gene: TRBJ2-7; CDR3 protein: CSVKQSAKTQYF; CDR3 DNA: TGCAGTGTCAAACAAAGCGCCAAAACGCAGTACTTC
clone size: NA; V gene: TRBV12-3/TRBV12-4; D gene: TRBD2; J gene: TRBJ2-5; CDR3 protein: CASSSSGRGLTQYF; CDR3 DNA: TGTGCCAGCAGTTCGAGCGGGAGGGGGTTGACCCAGTACTTC
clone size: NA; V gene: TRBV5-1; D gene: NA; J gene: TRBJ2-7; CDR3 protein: CASSFQTYYEQYF; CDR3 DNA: TGCGCCAGCAGTTTCCAGACCTACTACGAGCAGTACTTC
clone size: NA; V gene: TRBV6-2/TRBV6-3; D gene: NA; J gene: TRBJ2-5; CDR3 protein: CASSYSSQGWTDEETQYF; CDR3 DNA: TGTGCCAGCAGTTACTCGTCCCAGGGGTGGACAGATGAAGAGACCCAGTACTTC
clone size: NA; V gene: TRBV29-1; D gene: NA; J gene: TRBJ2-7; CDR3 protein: CSVEALAHTYEQYF; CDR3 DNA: TGCAGCGTTGAGGCGCTAGCGCACACCTACGAGCAGTACTTC
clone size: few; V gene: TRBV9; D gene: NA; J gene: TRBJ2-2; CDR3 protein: CASSGTVTGELFF; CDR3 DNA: TGTGCCAGCAGCGGGACAGTAACCGGGGAGCTGTTTTTT